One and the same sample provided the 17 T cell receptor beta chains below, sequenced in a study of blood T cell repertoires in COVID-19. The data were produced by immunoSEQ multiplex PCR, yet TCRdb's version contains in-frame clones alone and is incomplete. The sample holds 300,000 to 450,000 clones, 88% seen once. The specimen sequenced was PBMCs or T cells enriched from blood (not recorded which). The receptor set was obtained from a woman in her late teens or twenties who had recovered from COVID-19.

CDR3 nucleotide sequence: TGTGCCACCTCCGGACTAGCGGGGGAGCAAGAGACCCAGTACTTC. It codes for CATSGLAGEQETQYF. The V gene is TRBV27, the J gene TRBJ2-5; 13 bases agree with TRBD2. The CDR3 spans 15 residues. V lost 10 bases, J lost 2 bases, and 7 bases stayed unmatched. The germline V gene has CDR1 MNHEY and CDR2 SMNVEV (reference sequence).

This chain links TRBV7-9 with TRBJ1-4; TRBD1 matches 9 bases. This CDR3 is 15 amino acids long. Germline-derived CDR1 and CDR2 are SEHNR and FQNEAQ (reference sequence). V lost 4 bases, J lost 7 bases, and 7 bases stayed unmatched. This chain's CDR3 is CASSSPGQGFEKLFF. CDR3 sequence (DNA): TGTGCCAGCAGCTCGCCGGGACAGGGTTTTGAAAAACTGTTTTTT.

The CDR3, as DNA: TGTGCCAGCAGCTCACGGGGGGGACAGGGGTCTAATTCACCCCTCCACTTT. This translates into CASSSRGGQGSNSPLHF. The rearrangement uses TRBV9 and TRBJ1-6; 10 positions match TRBD1. The CDR3 spans 17 residues. J lost 6 bases, V lost 4 bases, and 10 bases had no gene match. In germline, CDR1 is SGDLS, CDR2 YYNGEE.

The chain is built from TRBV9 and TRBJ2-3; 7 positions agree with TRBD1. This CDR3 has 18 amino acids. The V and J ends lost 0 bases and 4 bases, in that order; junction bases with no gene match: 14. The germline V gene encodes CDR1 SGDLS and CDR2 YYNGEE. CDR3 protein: CASSVDGYVGTASDTQYF. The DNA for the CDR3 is TGTGCCAGCAGCGTAGATGGGTATGTCGGGACAGCATCAGATACGCAGTATTTT.

The CDR3 sequence: CAWNGGVTDTQYF. The CDR3 nucleotides read TGTGCCTGGAACGGGGGGGTCACAGATACGCAGTATTTT. The genes are TRBV30 and TRBJ2-3; TRBD2 agrees at 8 bases. The ends lost 4 bases at V and 2 bases at J; junction bases unmatched: 2. The V gene's germline CDR1 is GTSNPN and CDR2 SVGIG (reference sequence). This CDR3 contains 13 residues.

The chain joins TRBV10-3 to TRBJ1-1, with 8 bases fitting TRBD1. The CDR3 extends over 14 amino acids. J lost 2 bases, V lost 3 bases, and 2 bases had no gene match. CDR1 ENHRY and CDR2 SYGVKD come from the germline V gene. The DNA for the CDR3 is TGTGCCATCAGTGATGACAGGGGCAACACTGAAGCTTTCTTT. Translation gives CAISDDRGNTEAFF.

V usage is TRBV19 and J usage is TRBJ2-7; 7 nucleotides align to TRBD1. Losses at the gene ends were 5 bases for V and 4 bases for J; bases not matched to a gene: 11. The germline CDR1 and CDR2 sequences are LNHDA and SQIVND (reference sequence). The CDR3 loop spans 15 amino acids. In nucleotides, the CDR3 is TGTGCCAGTAGTGACCATAGGACAGGACAATACGAGCAGTACTTC. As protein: CASSDHRTGQYEQYF.

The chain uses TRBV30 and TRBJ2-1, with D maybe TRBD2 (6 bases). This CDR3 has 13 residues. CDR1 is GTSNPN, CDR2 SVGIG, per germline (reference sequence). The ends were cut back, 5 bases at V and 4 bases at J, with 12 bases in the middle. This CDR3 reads CAWDGLTYNEQFF. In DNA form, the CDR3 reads TGTGCCTGGGACGGACTAACATACAATGAGCAGTTCTTC.

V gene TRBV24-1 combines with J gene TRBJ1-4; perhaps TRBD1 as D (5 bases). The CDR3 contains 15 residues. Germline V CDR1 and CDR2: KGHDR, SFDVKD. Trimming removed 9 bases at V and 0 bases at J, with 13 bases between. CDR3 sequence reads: CATGTGGATNEKLFF. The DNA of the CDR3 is TGTGCCACCGGGACCGGGGGAGCAACTAATGAAAAACTGTTTTTT.

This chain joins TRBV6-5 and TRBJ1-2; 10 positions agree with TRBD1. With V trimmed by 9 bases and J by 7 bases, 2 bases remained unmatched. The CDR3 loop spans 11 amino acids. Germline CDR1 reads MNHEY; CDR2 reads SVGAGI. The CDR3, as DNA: TGTGCCAGAGGGACAGGGGCTGGCTACACCTTC. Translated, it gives CARGTGAGYTF.

The CDR3 DNA is TGTGCCTGGAGTGTCTCGCGAGAGACCCAGTACTTC. Amino acid sequence: CAWSVSRETQYF. V usage is TRBV30 and J usage is TRBJ2-5; D uncertain. Germline-derived CDR1 and CDR2 are GTSNPN and SVGIG (reference sequence). Trimming pared 0 bases from V and 4 bases from J, leaving 6 bases between. This CDR3 is 12 amino acids long.

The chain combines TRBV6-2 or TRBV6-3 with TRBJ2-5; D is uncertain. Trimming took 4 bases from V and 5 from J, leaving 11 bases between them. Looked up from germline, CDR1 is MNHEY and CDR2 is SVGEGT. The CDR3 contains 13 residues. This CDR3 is CASSLTGFETQYF. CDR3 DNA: TGTGCCAGCAGTTTAACCGGGTTTGAGACCCAGTACTTC.

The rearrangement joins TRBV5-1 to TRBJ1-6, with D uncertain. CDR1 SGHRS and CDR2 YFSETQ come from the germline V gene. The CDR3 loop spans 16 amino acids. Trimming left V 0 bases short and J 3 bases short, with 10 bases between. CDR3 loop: CASSLGGRNYNSPLHF. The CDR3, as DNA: TGCGCCAGCAGCTTGGGCGGCAGAAACTATAATTCACCCCTCCACTTT.

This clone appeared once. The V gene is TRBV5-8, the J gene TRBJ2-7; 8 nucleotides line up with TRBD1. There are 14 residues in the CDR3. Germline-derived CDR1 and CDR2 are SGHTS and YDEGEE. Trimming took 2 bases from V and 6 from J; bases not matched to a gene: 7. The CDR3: CASSLTGQGGEQYF. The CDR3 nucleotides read TGTGCCAGCAGCTTAACTGGACAGGGAGGCGAGCAGTACTTC. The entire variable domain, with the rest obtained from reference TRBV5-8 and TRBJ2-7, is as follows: EAGVTQSPTHLIKTRGQQATLRCSPISGHTSVYWYQQALGLGLQFLLWYDEGEERNRGNFPPRFSGRQFPNYSSELNVNALELEDSALYLCASSLTGQGGEQYFGPGTRLTVT.

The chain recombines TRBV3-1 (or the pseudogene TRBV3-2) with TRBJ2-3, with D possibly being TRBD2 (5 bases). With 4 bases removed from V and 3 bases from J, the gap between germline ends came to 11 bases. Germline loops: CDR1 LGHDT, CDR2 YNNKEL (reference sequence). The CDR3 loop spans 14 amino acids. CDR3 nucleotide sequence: TGTGCCAGCAGCCCAAACGGCGGGACAGATACGCAGTATTTT. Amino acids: CASSPNGGTDTQYF.

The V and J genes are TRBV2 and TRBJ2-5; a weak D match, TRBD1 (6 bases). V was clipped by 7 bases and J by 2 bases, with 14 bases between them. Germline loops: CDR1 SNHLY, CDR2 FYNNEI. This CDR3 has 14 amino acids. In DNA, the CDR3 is TGTGCCAGCATTTCCTACAGGGTACAAGAGACCCAGTACTTC. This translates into CASISYRVQETQYF.

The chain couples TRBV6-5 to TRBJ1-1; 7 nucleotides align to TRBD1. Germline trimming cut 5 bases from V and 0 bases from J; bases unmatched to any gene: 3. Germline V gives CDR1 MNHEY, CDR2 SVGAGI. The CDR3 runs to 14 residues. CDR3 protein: CASSRQGLNTEAFF. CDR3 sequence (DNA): TGTGCCAGCAGTCGACAGGGCCTGAACACTGAAGCTTTCTTT.